These 8 T cell receptor beta chains were all obtained from the same sample, sequenced in a study of blood T cell repertoires in COVID-19. The table came from immunoSEQ multiplex PCR; TCRdb's copy has only in-frame clones and leaves some out. Among some 47,000 clones listed, 89% were seen once. The sequenced sample was peripheral blood. All receptors derive from a man aged 60 to 69 with active COVID-19.

The chain combines TRBV7-3 with TRBJ2-1; 8 positions match TRBD2. Germline CDR1 SGHTA, CDR2 FQGTGA. The CDR3 covers 16 residues. Unmatched junction bases numbered 4, after V lost 0 bases and J lost 3 bases. The CDR3 here is CASSLTGSGSYNEQFF. The CDR3 coding sequence is TGTGCCAGCAGCTTAACGGGGAGCGGGAGCTACAATGAGCAGTTCTTC.

The chain couples TRBV5-1 to TRBJ2-1; the match to TRBD2 covers 11 bases. The CDR3 runs to 15 residues. After removal of 3 bases from V and 4 bases from J, the junction contained 3 bases not matched to a gene. From germline, CDR1 is SGHRS and CDR2 YFSETQ. The CDR3 region is CASSYGTSGYNEQFF. The CDR3 DNA follows: TGCGCCAGCAGCTACGGGACTAGCGGATACAATGAGCAGTTCTTC. Together with reference TRBV5-1 and TRBJ2-1, the CDR3 gives the full variable domain: KAGVTQTPRYLIKTRGQQVTLSCSPISGHRSVSWYQQTPGQGLQFLFEYFSETQRNKGNFPGRFSGRQFSNSRSEMNVSTLELGDSALYLCASSYGTSGYNEQFFGPGTRLTVL.

The V call is TRBV3-1 (or the pseudogene TRBV3-2), the J call TRBJ1-4; D ambiguous. The CDR3 is 13 residues long. CDR1 and CDR2 from the germline V gene are LGHDT and YNNKEL (reference sequence). V was trimmed by 6 bases and J by 8 bases, leaving 13 bases between them. CDR3 coding DNA: TGTGCCAGCAGGGGTCCGACAAAAGAAAAACTGTTTTTT. This translates into CASRGPTKEKLFF.

The rearrangement uses TRBV7-2 and TRBJ2-7, with 7 bases that match TRBD2. Germline values: CDR1 SGHTA, CDR2 FQGNSA. This CDR3 contains 16 residues. J gave up 0 bases and V 1 base, and 6 bases lay outside the gene matches. CDR3 amino acids: CASSLGSGRASYEQYF. In DNA, the CDR3 is TGTGCCAGCAGCTTAGGTAGTGGGAGGGCCTCCTACGAGCAGTACTTC.

The chain couples TRBV5-6 to TRBJ2-5, with a possible D match to TRBD1 (5 bases). Trimming removed 0 bases from V and 3 bases from J, with 9 bases in between. The CDR3 runs to 14 residues. Germline V gives CDR1 SGHDT, CDR2 YYEEEE. The DNA for the CDR3 is TGTGCCAGCAGCTTGGGGACAACAAAAGAGACCCAGTACTTC. It translates to CASSLGTTKETQYF. The complete variable domain, with remaining parts taken from reference TRBV5-6 and TRBJ2-5, reads DAGVTQSPTHLIKTRGQQVTLRCSPKSGHDTVSWYQQALGQGPQFIFQYYEEEERQRGNFPDRFSGHQFPNYSSELNVNALLLGDSALYLCASSLGTTKETQYFGPGTRLLVL.

The chain combines TRBV7-2 with TRBJ2-4, with 9 bases lining up with TRBD2. The V gene end was trimmed by 3 bases and the J gene end by 5 bases; junction bases not matched to a gene: 5. The CDR3 is 15 amino acids. In germline, CDR1 is SGHTA, CDR2 FQGNSA. In nucleotides, the CDR3 is TGTGCCAGCAGCTTCGTAGCGGGAGTTGAAAACATTCAGTACTTC. This translates into CASSFVAGVENIQYF.

The chain links TRBV5-6 to TRBJ2-7; no definite D call. V gave up 1 base and J gave up 2 bases, with 7 bases separating them. CDR3 length: 13 residues. The germline gives CDR1 SGHDT, CDR2 YYEEEE. CDR3 DNA sequence: TGTGCCAGCAGCTTGCTGCAGGCCTACGAGCAGTACTTC. Translated: CASSLLQAYEQYF.

Details on this clone: At one end, the junction sequence differs from germline, possibly due to a read error. The chain employs TRBV7-8 and TRBJ2-7; TRBD1 agrees at 10 bases. Per germline, CDR1 SGHVS and CDR2 FQNEAQ. The CDR3 length is 12 residues. CDR3 sequence: CASSLATGGASF. The CDR3 region has the DNA TGTGCCAGCAGCTTAGCGACAGGGGGCGCGTCGTTC.